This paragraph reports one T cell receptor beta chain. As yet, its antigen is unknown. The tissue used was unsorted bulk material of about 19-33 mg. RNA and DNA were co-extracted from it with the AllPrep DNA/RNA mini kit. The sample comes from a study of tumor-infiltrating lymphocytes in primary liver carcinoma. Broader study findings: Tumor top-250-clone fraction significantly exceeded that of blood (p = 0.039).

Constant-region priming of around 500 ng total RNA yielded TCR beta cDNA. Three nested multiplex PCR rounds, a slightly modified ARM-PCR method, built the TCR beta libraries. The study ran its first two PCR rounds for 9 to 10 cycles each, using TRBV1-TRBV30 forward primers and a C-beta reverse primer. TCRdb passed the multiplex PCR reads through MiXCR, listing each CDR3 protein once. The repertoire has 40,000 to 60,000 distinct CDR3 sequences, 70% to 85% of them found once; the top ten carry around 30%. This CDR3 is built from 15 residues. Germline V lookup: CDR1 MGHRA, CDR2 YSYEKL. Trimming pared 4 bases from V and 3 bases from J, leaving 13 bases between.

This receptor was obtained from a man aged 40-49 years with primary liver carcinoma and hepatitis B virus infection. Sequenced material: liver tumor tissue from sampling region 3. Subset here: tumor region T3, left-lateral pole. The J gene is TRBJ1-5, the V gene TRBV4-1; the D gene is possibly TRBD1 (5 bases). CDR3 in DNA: TGCGCCAGCAGCCGACGTGGAGGGGCCAATCAGCCCCAGCATTTT. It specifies CASSRRGGANQPQHF.